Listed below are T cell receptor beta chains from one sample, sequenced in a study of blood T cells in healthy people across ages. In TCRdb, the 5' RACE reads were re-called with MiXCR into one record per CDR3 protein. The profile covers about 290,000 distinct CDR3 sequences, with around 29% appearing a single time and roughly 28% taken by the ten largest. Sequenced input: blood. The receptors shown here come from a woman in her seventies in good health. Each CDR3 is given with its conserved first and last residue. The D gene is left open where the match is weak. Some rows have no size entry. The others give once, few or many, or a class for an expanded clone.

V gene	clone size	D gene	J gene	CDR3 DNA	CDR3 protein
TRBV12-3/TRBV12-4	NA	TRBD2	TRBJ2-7	TGTGCCAGCAGCCCCGAGCGGGAGTGGATCTACGAGCAGTACTTC	CASSPEREWIYEQYF
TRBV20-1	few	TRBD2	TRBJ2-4	TGCAGTGCTAGAGCTCGGGGGGACGGAAACATTCAGTACTTC	CSARARGDGNIQYF
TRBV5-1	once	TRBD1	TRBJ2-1	TGCGCCAGCAGCTCGGGACAGACCGTTTACAATGAGCAGTTCTTC	CASSSGQTVYNEQFF
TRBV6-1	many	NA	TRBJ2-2	TGTGCCAGCACCCGAGACGAGGGGAACACCGGGGAGCTGTTTTTT	CASTRDEGNTGELFF
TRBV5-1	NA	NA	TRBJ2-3	TGCGCCAGCAGCTCCGGTACAGTACGAGATACGCAGTATTTT	CASSSGTVRDTQYF
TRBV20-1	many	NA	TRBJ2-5	TGCAGTGCTAGAGCCCTTAAAGAGACCCAGTACTTC	CSARALKETQYF
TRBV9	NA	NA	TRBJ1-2	TGTGCCAGCAGCGTAGAAGAGTTCGGGGCGGGCGGCTACACCTTC	CASSVEEFGAGGYTF
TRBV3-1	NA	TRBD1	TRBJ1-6	TGTGCCAGCAGCTCGACAGGGGTCTCCTATAATTCACCCCTCCACTTT	CASSSTGVSYNSPLHF
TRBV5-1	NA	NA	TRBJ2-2	TGCGCCAGCAGCTTGGCCGGAGGAAAGGTAGCCGGGGAGCTGTTTTTT	CASSLAGGKVAGELFF
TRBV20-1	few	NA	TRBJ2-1	TGCAGTGCTAGTTTAGGGTGGAATGAGCAGTTCTTC	CSASLGWNEQFF
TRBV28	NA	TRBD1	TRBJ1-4	TGTGCCAGCAGTCCTCGACAGGGGGCTGATGAAAAACTGTTTTTT	CASSPRQGADEKLFF
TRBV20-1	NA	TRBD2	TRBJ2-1	TGCAGTGCTAGAGAGATGGGAGGGTCCGGCAATGAGCAGTTCTTC	CSAREMGGSGNEQFF
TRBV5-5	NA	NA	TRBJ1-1	TGTGCCAGCAGCTTGGCCTTGGGGTCCCCGAACACTGAAGCTTTCTTT	CASSLALGSPNTEAFF
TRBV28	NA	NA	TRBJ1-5	TGTGCCAGCAGTTTGGGGCATGGGCAGGGTAGCAATCAGCCCCAGCATTTT	CASSLGHGQGSNQPQHF
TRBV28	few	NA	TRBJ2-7	TGTGCCAGCACCGTACCACTTGGCTACGAGCAGTACTTC	CASTVPLGYEQYF
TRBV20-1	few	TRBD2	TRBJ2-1	TGCAGTGCTAGAGAAGGGACTAGCGGAGAGTACGAGCAGTTCTTC	CSAREGTSGEYEQFF
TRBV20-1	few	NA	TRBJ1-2	TGCAGTGCTAGGAAGGTTCATGGCTACACCTTC	CSARKVHGYTF
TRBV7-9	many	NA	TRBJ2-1	TGTGCCAGCAGCCCCCTCGGTGAGCAGTTCTTC	CASSPLGEQFF
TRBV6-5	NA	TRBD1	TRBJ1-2	TGTGCCAGCAGTAGGACAGGGGCTAACTATGGCTACACCTTC	CASSRTGANYGYTF
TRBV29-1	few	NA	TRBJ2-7	TGCAGCGTTTCCGGCCCGATCTCCTACGAGCAGTACTTC	CSVSGPISYEQYF
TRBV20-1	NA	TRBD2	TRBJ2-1	TGCAGTGCTAGTCCCGGACTAGCGGGAGCAAGAGGAAATGAGCAGTTCTTC	CSASPGLAGARGNEQFF
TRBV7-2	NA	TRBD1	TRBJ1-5	TGTGCCAGCAGCGACGGGGCAGGGGGGCTCCAGCATTTT	CASSDGAGGLQHF
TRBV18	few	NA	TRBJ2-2	TGTGCCAGCTCACCACCGACAGCCGGGGAGCTGTTTTTT	CASSPPTAGELFF
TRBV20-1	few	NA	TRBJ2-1	TGCAGTGCTTCATTCGGGGGCTCCTACAATGAGCAGTTCTTC	CSASFGGSYNEQFF
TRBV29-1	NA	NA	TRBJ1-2	TGCAGCGTTGGGGTCAGGGAGCCCGGTGGCTACACCTTC	CSVGVREPGGYTF
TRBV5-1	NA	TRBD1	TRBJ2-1	TGCGCCAGCAGGGTTCGGGACAGGGGCAATGGGCAGTTCTTC	CASRVRDRGNGQFF
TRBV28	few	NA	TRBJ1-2	TGTGCCAGTTTAACAGGGCCTAGTTATGGCTACACCTTC	CASLTGPSYGYTF
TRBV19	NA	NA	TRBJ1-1	TGTGCCAGTACCAGACGGGCGAACACTGAAGCTTTCTTT	CASTRRANTEAFF
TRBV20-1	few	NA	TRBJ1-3	TGCAGTGCTAGAGCCCGAAAGGCGGCCCGTCACTCTGGAAACACCATATATTTT	CSARARKAARHSGNTIYF